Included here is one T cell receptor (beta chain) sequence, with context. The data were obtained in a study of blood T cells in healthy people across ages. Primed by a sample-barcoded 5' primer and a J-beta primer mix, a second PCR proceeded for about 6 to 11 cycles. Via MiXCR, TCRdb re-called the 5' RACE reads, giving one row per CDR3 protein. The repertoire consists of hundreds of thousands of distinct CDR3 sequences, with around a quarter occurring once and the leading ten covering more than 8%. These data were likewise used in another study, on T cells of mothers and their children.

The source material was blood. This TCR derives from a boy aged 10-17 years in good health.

CDR3 sequence (DNA): TGCAGCGTCCTCCCGATCAACTCCTACGAGCAGTACTTC. Translating it yields CSVLPINSYEQYF. The V gene is TRBV29-1, the J gene TRBJ2-7; no firm D call. CDR1 is SQVTM, CDR2 ANQGSEA, per germline. The CDR3 has 13 amino acids. V lost 6 bases, J lost 0 bases, and 12 bases lay in between.